This is a list of T cell receptor beta chains from one sample in a study of blood T cell repertoires in COVID-19. Generated by immunoSEQ multiplex PCR, the TCRdb table keeps only in-frame clones and is missing some. The sample has roughly 160,000 clones, approximately 79% seen once; the top ten hold under 3.5%. Material: peripheral blood. The origin of the receptors is a woman of 80 years or more with acute or convalescent COVID-19. CDR3s include the opening cysteine and the closing phenylalanine or tryptophan. D genes are given only for firm matches. Clone size is stated in some rows and not others, as once, few, many or a class when expanded.

abundance	j_gene	v_gene	d_gene	CDR3aa
-	TRBJ2-6	TRBV19	TRBD1	CASSDGQGISGANVLTF
-	TRBJ1-3	TRBV5-1	-	CASSPGSSGNTIYF
few	TRBJ1-5	TRBV19	-	CASSMGEDQPQHF
-	TRBJ1-1	TRBV2	-	CASSAAGGDTEAFF
-	TRBJ1-5	TRBV6-6	-	CASSTPDSTQPQHF
few	TRBJ2-3	TRBV5-1	TRBD2	CANSGSLAGGAGRGTDTQYF
-	TRBJ2-7	TRBV28	-	CASIVGQGFYEQYF
-	TRBJ2-5	TRBV4-1	-	CASSHQGGETQYF
-	TRBJ2-2	TRBV5-1	-	CASSLLSGFGTGELFF
once	TRBJ2-4	TRBV25-1	TRBD2	CASRPSGSSAKNIQYF
-	TRBJ2-3	TRBV18	-	CASSPTSSDTQYF
-	TRBJ2-5	TRBV7-9	TRBD2	CASSLVGLADQETQYF
-	TRBJ1-2	TRBV5-4	TRBD1	CASSSYRGTRGYTF
-	TRBJ2-5	TRBV1	-	CTSSQTGRTLPGLAGGVETQYF
-	TRBJ2-3	TRBV2	TRBD1	CASYPGQGVEDTQYF
-	TRBJ1-5	TRBV7-3	-	CASSGWSNQPQHF
-	TRBJ2-7	TRBV11-2	-	CASSLGNGAYEQYF
few	TRBJ2-7	TRBV7-9	-	CASGSSYEQYF
-	TRBJ2-3	TRBV21-1	-	CASSKEQGVRTDTQYF
few	TRBJ2-1	TRBV5-1	-	CASSLQAGGNEQFF
few	TRBJ2-1	TRBV11-2	TRBD2	CASSLEREKAEQFF
-	TRBJ2-7	TRBV27	TRBD1	CASRYRDRSAEQYF
-	TRBJ2-7	TRBV27	TRBD1	CASSLSGQSYEQYF